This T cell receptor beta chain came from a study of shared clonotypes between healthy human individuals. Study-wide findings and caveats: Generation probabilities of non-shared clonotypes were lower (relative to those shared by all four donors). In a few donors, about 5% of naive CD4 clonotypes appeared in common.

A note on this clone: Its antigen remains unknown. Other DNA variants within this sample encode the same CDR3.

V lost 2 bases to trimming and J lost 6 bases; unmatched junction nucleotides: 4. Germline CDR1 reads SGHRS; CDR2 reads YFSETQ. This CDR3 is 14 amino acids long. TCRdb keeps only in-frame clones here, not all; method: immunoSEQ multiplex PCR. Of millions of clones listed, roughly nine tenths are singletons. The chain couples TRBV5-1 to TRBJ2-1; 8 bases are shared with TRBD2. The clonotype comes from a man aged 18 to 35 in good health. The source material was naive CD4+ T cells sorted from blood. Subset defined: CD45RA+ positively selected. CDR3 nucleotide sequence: TGCGCCAGCAGCTTTAGCGGGACCAGCAATGAGCAGTTCTTC. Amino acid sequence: CASSFSGTSNEQFF.